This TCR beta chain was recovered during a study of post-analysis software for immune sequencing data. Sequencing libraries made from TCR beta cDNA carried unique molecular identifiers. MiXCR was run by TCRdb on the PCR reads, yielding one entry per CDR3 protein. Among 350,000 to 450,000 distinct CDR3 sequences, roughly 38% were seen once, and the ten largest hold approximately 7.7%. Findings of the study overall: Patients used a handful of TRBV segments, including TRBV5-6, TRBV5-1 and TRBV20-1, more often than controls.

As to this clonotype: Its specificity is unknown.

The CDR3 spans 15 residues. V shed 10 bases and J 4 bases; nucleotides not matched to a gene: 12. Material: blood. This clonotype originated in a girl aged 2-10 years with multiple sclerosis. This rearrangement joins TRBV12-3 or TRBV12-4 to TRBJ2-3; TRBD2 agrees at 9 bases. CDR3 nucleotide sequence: TGTGCCATCAAAAAAGCGGGAGGTTCGGCAGATACGCAGTATTTT. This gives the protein CAIKKAGGSADTQYF.